This T cell receptor (beta chain) came from a study of cytomegalovirus exposure and HLA in healthy donors. Healthy individuals who donated bone marrow served as the donors. General observations from the study: Association with HLA alleles at 0.05 false discovery rate was found for about 17,000 TCR beta sequences in a later analysis. Reports described diagnosis of cytomegalovirus status by the classifier as highly specific and sensitive. Fewer N-insertions (relative to the approximately 700-donor mean) were reportedly seen in an Asian-associated ancestry cluster in a later analysis.

The CDR3 has 13 residues. V was pared by 3 bases and J by 5 bases, with 8 bases between. CDR1 MGHRA and CDR2 YSYEKL come from the germline V gene. The PCR was carried out with 60 Vbeta primers and 13 Jbeta primers. Profiled with immunoSEQ multiplex PCR; TCRdb holds only in-frame clones, not every one. Of around 200,000 clones listed, roughly 85% are singletons. As concerns this clone: What it recognizes is unknown.

The rearrangement links TRBV4-1 to TRBJ1-5; possible D gene TRBD1, 5 bases. Sequencing was done on a sample of PBMCs. This clonotype originated in a man aged 18-30 years in good health and CMV-seronegative. The CDR3 loop reads CASSQGGYQPQHF. The CDR3 DNA reads TGCGCCAGCAGCCAGGGGGGGTATCAGCCCCAGCATTTT.